This T cell receptor (beta chain) comes out of a study of blood T cell repertoires in COVID-19 (dated by TCRdb to about 2020). Regarding the complete study: Samples from collaborators originated in the United States, Italy and Spain and spanned both the acute and convalescent phases of COVID-19. The prospective study material was composed of cDNA or gDNA derived from T cells, B-cell-depleted T cells, or PBMCs. Deeply sampled blood TCRbeta repertoires from subjects exposed to, actively infected with, or recovered from COVID-19 were included in the dataset. The repertoires were released in a freely available public database intended as a resource for research on the immune response to SARS-CoV-2. The samples were drawn from the first 160 participants of the ongoing ImmuneRACE study and from 950 to 1,500 subjects provided by 6 global collaborators. Sample metadata almost always included a de-identified subject ID, COVID-19 status, age in years and sex. Where available, HLA class I and class II types were taken from metadata supplied by the sample provider and were not determined by assay-based typing.

Whole blood was collected in K2EDTA tubes by collaborating institutions according to the institutions' own protocols. For TCRbeta analysis, collaborators shipped samples in one of three forms: frozen whole blood, isolated PBMCs, or DNA extracted from either of those sample types. Study-level results and caveats: The amount of clinical and demographic metadata varied by source and participant and was provided uncurated.

TCRbeta CDR3 regions were amplified from genomic DNA using the immunoSEQ Assay, a bias-controlled multiplex PCR. From the authors' description of their analysis: The number of nucleated cells in each sample was estimated from the amplification of reference gene primers within the assay. To quantify the absolute abundance of each unique TCRbeta CDR3 rearrangement, sequence reads were collapsed and filtered. For each sample, productive Simpson clonality was calculated by taking the square root of Simpson's diversity index across productive rearrangements. Held by TCRdb, this immuneACCESS table contains in-frame sequences only and omits some clones. Under half of the omission traces to an unresolved V gene where checked; the cause of the rest is unknown. V, J and clone size are taken as reported in that table, and D and trimming were inferred from the DNA itself. This sample holds some 120,000 clones; 80% were observed only once. The top ten constitute 1.9% of the sample.

Based on the germline V gene, the CDR1 and CDR2 sequences are ENHRY and SYGVKD. The CDR3 runs 12 residues from the cysteine to the phenylalanine. The CDR3 DNA has 36 bases and is translated from base 1. Cut back by 8 bases and 0 bases, the V and J ends lie 7 bases apart. About this clone itself: Its target antigen remains unknown. There are no base qualities to consult, and no much larger clone falls within one base.

The material sequenced was peripheral blood. The V and J genes are TRBV10-3 and TRBJ1-2, with no D gene named confidently. The TCR sequence derives from an older man with acute or convalescent COVID-19. The bases are TGTGCCATCTCCCTTGCTAACTATGGCTACACCTTC. It encodes CAISLANYGYTF.